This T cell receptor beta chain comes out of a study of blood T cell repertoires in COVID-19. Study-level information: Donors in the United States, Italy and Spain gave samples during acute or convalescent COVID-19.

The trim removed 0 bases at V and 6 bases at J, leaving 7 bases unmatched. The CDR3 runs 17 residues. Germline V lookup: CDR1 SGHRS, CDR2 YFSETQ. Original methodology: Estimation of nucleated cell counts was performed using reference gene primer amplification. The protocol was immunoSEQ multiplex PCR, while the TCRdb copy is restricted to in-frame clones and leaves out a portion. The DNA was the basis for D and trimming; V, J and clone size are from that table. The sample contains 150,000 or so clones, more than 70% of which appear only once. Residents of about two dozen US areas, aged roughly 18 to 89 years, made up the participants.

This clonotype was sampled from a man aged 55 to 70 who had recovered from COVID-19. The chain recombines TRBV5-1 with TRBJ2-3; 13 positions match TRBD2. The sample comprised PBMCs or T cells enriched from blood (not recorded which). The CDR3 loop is CASSLASTSGGVDTQYF. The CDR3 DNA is TGCGCCAGCAGCTTGGCCTCAACTAGCGGGGGGGTGGATACGCAGTATTTT.